This paragraph reports one T cell receptor (beta chain). This specimen comes from a study of blood T cells in healthy people across ages. A sample-barcoded 5' primer and a J-beta primer mix were used in a second PCR of roughly 7 to 12 cycles. MiXCR, applied by TCRdb to the 5' RACE reads, yields one record per CDR3 protein. This sample carries about 940,000 distinct CDR3 sequences, about 44% of them seen once, and the ten largest clones take around 15%. Looked up from germline, CDR1 is SQVTM and CDR2 is ANQGSEA. The ends were cut back, 4 bases at V and 2 bases at J, with 15 bases in the middle. The CDR3 extends over 14 amino acids.

This TCR derives from a man aged 25-45 years in good health. Source material: blood. The V gene is TRBV29-1, the J gene TRBJ2-7, with D possibly being TRBD1 (7 bases). This chain's CDR3 is CSVAGQGGAYEQYF. For the CDR3, the DNA is TGCAGCGTTGCGGGTCAGGGGGGAGCCTACGAGCAGTACTTC.